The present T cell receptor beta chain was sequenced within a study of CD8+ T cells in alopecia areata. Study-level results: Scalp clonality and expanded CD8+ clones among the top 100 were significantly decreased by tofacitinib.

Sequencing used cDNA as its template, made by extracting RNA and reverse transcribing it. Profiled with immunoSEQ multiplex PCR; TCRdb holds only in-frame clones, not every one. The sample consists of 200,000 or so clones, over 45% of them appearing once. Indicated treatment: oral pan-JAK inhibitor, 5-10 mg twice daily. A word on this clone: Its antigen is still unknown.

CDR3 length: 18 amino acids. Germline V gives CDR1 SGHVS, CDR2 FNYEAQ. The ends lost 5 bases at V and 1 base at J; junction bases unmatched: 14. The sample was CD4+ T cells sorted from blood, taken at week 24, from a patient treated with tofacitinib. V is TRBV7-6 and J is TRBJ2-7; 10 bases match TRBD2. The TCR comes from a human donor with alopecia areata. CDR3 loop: CASSASIPGLAASYEQYF. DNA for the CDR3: TGTGCCAGCAGCGCTAGTATTCCAGGACTAGCGGCATCCTACGAGCAGTACTTC. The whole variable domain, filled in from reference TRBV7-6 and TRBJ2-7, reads GAGVSQSPRYKVTKRGQDVALRCDPISGHVSLYWYRQALGQGPEFLTYFNYEAQQDKSGLPNDRFSAERPEGSISTLTIQRTEQRDSAMYRCASSASIPGLAASYEQYFGPGTRLTVT.